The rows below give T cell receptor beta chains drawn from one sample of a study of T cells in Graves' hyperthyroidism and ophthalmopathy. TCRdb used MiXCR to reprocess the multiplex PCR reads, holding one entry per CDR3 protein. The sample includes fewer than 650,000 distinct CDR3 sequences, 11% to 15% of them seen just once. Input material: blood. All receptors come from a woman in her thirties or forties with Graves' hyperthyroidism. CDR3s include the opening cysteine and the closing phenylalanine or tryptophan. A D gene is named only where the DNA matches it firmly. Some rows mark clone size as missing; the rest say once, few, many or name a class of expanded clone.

CDR3 protein: CASSLYEKLFF
CDR3 DNA: TGTGCCAGCAGTTTATATGAAAAACTGTTTTTT
J gene: TRBJ1-4
D gene: .
V gene: TRBV12-3/TRBV12-4
clone size: many

CDR3 protein: CSAQAVDRGIHEQFF
CDR3 DNA: TGCAGTGCTCAAGCCGTGGACAGGGGGATTCATGAGCAGTTCTTC
J gene: TRBJ2-1
D gene: TRBD1
V gene: TRBV20-1
clone size: many

CDR3 protein: CAWSMRRTNYGYTF
CDR3 DNA: TGTGCCTGGAGTATGAGGCGCACTAACTATGGCTACACCTTC
J gene: TRBJ1-2
D gene: .
V gene: TRBV30
clone size: many

CDR3 protein: CATSDPPTDTQYF
CDR3 DNA: TGTGCCACCAGTGATCCCCCGACAGATACGCAGTATTTT
J gene: TRBJ2-3
D gene: .
V gene: TRBV24-1
clone size: many

CDR3 protein: CAWRERRAVANSPLHF
CDR3 DNA: TGTGCCTGGAGGGAAAGGAGGGCAGTGGCTAATTCACCCCTCCACTTT
J gene: TRBJ1-6
D gene: .
V gene: TRBV30
clone size: few

CDR3 protein: CASSLGTSRDWETQYF
CDR3 DNA: TGTGCCAGCAGCTTGGGGACTAGCCGGGACTGGGAGACCCAGTACTTC
J gene: TRBJ2-5
D gene: TRBD2
V gene: TRBV5-6
clone size: many

CDR3 protein: CSGTIGDYEQYF
CDR3 DNA: TGCAGTGGAACTATCGGGGACTACGAGCAGTACTTC
J gene: TRBJ2-7
D gene: .
V gene: TRBV20-1
clone size: many

CDR3 protein: CASSPLGQGLDEKLFF
CDR3 DNA: TGTGCCAGCTCACCACTGGGACAGGGATTGGATGAAAAACTGTTTTTT
J gene: TRBJ1-4
D gene: TRBD1
V gene: TRBV18
clone size: .

CDR3 protein: CASSYFRDSEKLFF
CDR3 DNA: TGTGCCAGCAGCTACTTCCGGGACTCAGAAAAACTGTTTTTT
J gene: TRBJ1-4
D gene: .
V gene: TRBV7-2
clone size: .

CDR3 protein: CASSLKLAGGLQETQYF
CDR3 DNA: TGTGCCAGCAGTTTAAAACTAGCGGGAGGCCTACAAGAGACCCAGTACTTC
J gene: TRBJ2-5
D gene: TRBD2
V gene: TRBV12-3/TRBV12-4
clone size: few

CDR3 protein: CSARAASWPYEQYF
CDR3 DNA: TGCAGTGCTAGAGCGGCTAGCTGGCCCTACGAGCAGTACTTC
J gene: TRBJ2-7
D gene: .
V gene: TRBV20-1
clone size: many

CDR3 protein: CASSLLIAGVQFF
CDR3 DNA: TGTGCCAGCAGTTTATTAATTGCGGGCGTTCAGTTCTTC
J gene: TRBJ2-1
D gene: .
V gene: TRBV12-3/TRBV12-4
clone size: once

CDR3 protein: CASSQGVAGRQETQYF
CDR3 DNA: TGCGCCAGCAGCCAAGGAGTAGCGGGACGCCAAGAGACCCAGTACTTC
J gene: TRBJ2-5
D gene: TRBD2
V gene: TRBV4-1
clone size: .

CDR3 protein: CASSVDRALEQYF
CDR3 DNA: TGTGCCAGCAGCGTTGACAGGGCCCTCGAGCAGTACTTC
J gene: TRBJ2-7
D gene: TRBD1
V gene: TRBV5-6
clone size: .

CDR3 protein: CASTTLRLGLSRETQYF
CDR3 DNA: TGTGCCAGCACCACTCTACGCCTGGGACTCTCCCGGGAGACCCAGTACTTC
J gene: TRBJ2-5
D gene: .
V gene: TRBV28
clone size: many

CDR3 protein: CASSPGLAESTDTQYF
CDR3 DNA: TGTGCCAGCAGCCCAGGACTAGCGGAAAGCACAGATACGCAGTATTTT
J gene: TRBJ2-3
D gene: TRBD2
V gene: TRBV7-9
clone size: .

CDR3 protein: CASSEAAGNNSPLHF
CDR3 DNA: TGTGCCAGCAGTGAAGCCGCCGGGAACAATTCACCCCTCCACTTT
J gene: TRBJ1-6
D gene: .
V gene: TRBV6-1
clone size: .

CDR3 protein: CARTSGATDTQYF
CDR3 DNA: TGTGCCAGGACTAGCGGAGCCACAGATACGCAGTATTTT
J gene: TRBJ2-3
D gene: TRBD2
V gene: TRBV2
clone size: many

CDR3 protein: CASWAGGYNEQFF
CDR3 DNA: TGCGCCAGCTGGGCAGGGGGTTACAATGAGCAGTTCTTC
J gene: TRBJ2-1
D gene: TRBD1
V gene: TRBV4-1
clone size: .

CDR3 protein: CASSLPGQDAYEQFF
CDR3 DNA: TGTGCCAGCAGCTTGCCGGGACAGGACGCCTACGAGCAGTTCTTC
J gene: TRBJ2-1
D gene: TRBD1
V gene: TRBV11-1
clone size: .

CDR3 protein: CASSLKGWTEAFF
CDR3 DNA: TGTGCCAGCAGTTTAAAGGGTTGGACTGAAGCTTTCTTT
J gene: TRBJ1-1
D gene: .
V gene: TRBV28
clone size: many

CDR3 protein: CASVLQGADTQYF
CDR3 DNA: TGTGCCAGCGTCCTGCAGGGAGCAGATACGCAGTATTTT
J gene: TRBJ2-3
D gene: .
V gene: TRBV28
clone size: many

CDR3 protein: CASSSSGTVSNYGYTF
CDR3 DNA: TGTGCCAGCAGCTCGTCCGGGACAGTCTCAAACTATGGCTACACCTTC
J gene: TRBJ1-2
D gene: TRBD1
V gene: TRBV7-9
clone size: many

CDR3 protein: CASSPGTTGGTKAFF
CDR3 DNA: TGTGCCAGCTCACCTGGGACGACAGGGGGCACTAAAGCTTTCTTT
J gene: TRBJ1-1
D gene: TRBD1
V gene: TRBV18
clone size: .

CDR3 protein: CAISEGEGTSFYGETQYF
CDR3 DNA: TGTGCCATCAGTGAAGGAGAAGGGACTAGCTTTTACGGAGAGACCCAGTACTTC
J gene: TRBJ2-5
D gene: TRBD2
V gene: TRBV10-3
clone size: many

CDR3 protein: CASSTLQGSPNYGYTF
CDR3 DNA: TGTGCCAGTAGTACCCTACAGGGGTCGCCTAACTATGGCTACACCTTC
J gene: TRBJ1-2
D gene: TRBD1
V gene: TRBV19
clone size: few

CDR3 protein: CASSVSDSNTGELFF
CDR3 DNA: TGTGCCAGCAGCGTATCGGATTCGAACACCGGGGAGCTGTTTTTT
J gene: TRBJ2-2
D gene: .
V gene: TRBV9
clone size: .

CDR3 protein: CASHQLDRGTYEQYF
CDR3 DNA: TGTGCCAGTCACCAATTGGACAGGGGGACCTACGAGCAGTACTTC
J gene: TRBJ2-7
D gene: TRBD1
V gene: TRBV7-9
clone size: .

CDR3 protein: CASSEGRVMNQPQHF
CDR3 DNA: TGTGCCAGCAGTGAGGGCAGGGTGATGAATCAGCCCCAGCATTTT
J gene: TRBJ1-5
D gene: .
V gene: TRBV2
clone size: many

CDR3 protein: CASSWGEQFF
CDR3 DNA: TGTGCCAGCAGTTGGGGTGAGCAGTTCTTC
J gene: TRBJ2-1
D gene: .
V gene: TRBV12-3/TRBV12-4
clone size: many

CDR3 protein: CASSYSSRGRGETQYF
CDR3 DNA: TGTGCCAGCAGTTACTCCTCCAGGGGGCGAGGGGAGACCCAGTACTTC
J gene: TRBJ2-5
D gene: TRBD1
V gene: TRBV6-5
clone size: many

CDR3 protein: CSARDRAGGPIYEQYF
CDR3 DNA: TGCAGTGCTAGAGATAGAGCGGGAGGGCCTATATACGAGCAGTACTTC
J gene: TRBJ2-7
D gene: TRBD2
V gene: TRBV20-1
clone size: many

CDR3 protein: CASSPATGGDSPSTDTQYF
CDR3 DNA: TGTGCCAGCTCACCAGCGACTGGGGGTGACTCCCCTAGCACAGATACGCAGTATTTT
J gene: TRBJ2-3
D gene: .
V gene: TRBV18
clone size: few